These T cell receptor beta chains were read from a single sample in a study of Graves' ophthalmopathy and Graves' hyperthyroidism. TCRdb independently ran MiXCR on the multiplex PCR reads; one entry per CDR3 protein. There are 450,000 or so distinct CDR3 sequences in the sample; approximately 14% occur only once, and 8% to 10% lies in the top ten. The sample comprised blood. These receptors were collected from a woman between 25 and 40 years old with Graves' ophthalmopathy. Each CDR3 is given with its conserved first and last residue. The D gene is left open where the match is weak. Size values are once, few and many counts, or a class for expanded clones, and some rows have none.

size	V	J	D	CDR3	DNA
many	TRBV19	TRBJ1-2	TRBD1	CASSEDRGHGYTF	TGTGCCAGTAGTGAGGACAGGGGGCATGGCTACACCTTC
.	TRBV2	TRBJ2-2	.	CASSRGKGGNTGELFF	TGTGCCAGCAGTCGGGGGAAGGGGGGGAACACCGGGGAGCTGTTTTTT
few	TRBV4-1	TRBJ2-7	.	CASSPLGIGGRQTYEQYF	TGCGCCAGCAGCCCCCTAGGGATAGGGGGGAGACAAACCTACGAGCAGTACTTC
many	TRBV6-1	TRBJ2-7	.	CASSDSGSYEQYF	TGTGCCAGCAGTGATTCGGGGTCCTACGAGCAGTACTTC
many	TRBV24-1	TRBJ2-7	TRBD1	CATSDFSGGNEQYF	TGTGCCACCAGTGATTTCTCAGGGGGAAACGAGCAGTACTTC
.	TRBV5-1	TRBJ2-1	TRBD2	CASSPNLAGLTFF	TGCGCCAGCAGCCCAAATTTAGCGGGGCTGACGTTCTTC
few	TRBV7-2	TRBJ2-7	.	CASSLAGAPEQYF	TGTGCCAGCAGCTTAGCTGGGGCGCCCGAGCAGTACTTC
many	TRBV6-1	TRBJ2-7	TRBD2	CASSKQSYSGRGHEQYF	TGTGCCAGCAGTAAACAGAGTTATAGCGGGAGAGGCCACGAGCAGTACTTC
many	TRBV5-1	TRBJ2-2	.	CASSPGSSYSVAGELFF	TGCGCCAGCAGCCCCGGGAGTAGCTACTCCGTCGCCGGGGAGCTGTTTTTT
many	TRBV19	TRBJ1-6	TRBD1	CASMDRGTYNSPLHF	TGTGCCAGTATGGACAGGGGCACCTATAATTCACCCCTCCACTTT
many	TRBV30	TRBJ2-2	TRBD2	CAWAGDLNTGELFF	TGTGCCTGGGCGGGGGACTTGAACACCGGGGAGCTGTTTTTT
many	TRBV5-1	TRBJ2-7	TRBD1	CASSLGQGDEQYF	TGCGCCAGCAGCTTAGGACAGGGGGACGAGCAGTACTTC
many	TRBV7-9	TRBJ1-1	.	CASSLDTVNTEAFF	TGTGCCAGCAGCTTAGATACAGTGAACACTGAAGCTTTCTTT
many	TRBV12-3/TRBV12-4	TRBJ2-5	TRBD1	CASSVYTWGQGFETQYF	TGTGCCAGCAGCGTTTACACCTGGGGACAGGGTTTTGAGACCCAGTACTTC
few	TRBV9	TRBJ2-5	.	CASSVDWDQETQYF	TGTGCCAGCAGCGTAGACTGGGACCAAGAGACCCAGTACTTC
many	TRBV5-5	TRBJ2-4	TRBD1	CASSKTGWENIQYF	TGTGCCAGCAGCAAGACAGGGTGGGAAAACATTCAGTACTTC
many	TRBV12-3/TRBV12-4	TRBJ1-2	.	CASSSEGPSWRGGYTF	TGTGCCAGCAGCTCCGAAGGGCCCTCTTGGCGTGGAGGCTACACCTTC
many	TRBV7-3	TRBJ2-2	.	CASSLNLNTGELFF	TGTGCCAGCAGCTTAAACCTTAACACCGGGGAGCTGTTTTTT
.	TRBV20-1	TRBJ1-1	.	CSVAPWTVMNTEAFF	TGCAGTGTAGCCCCCTGGACAGTAATGAACACTGAAGCTTTCTTT
many	TRBV29-1	TRBJ2-7	TRBD2	CSVEDRSGTQYF	TGCAGCGTTGAAGATAGAAGCGGGACGCAGTACTTC
many	TRBV20-1	TRBJ2-7	TRBD2	CSVSSGLVYEQYF	TGCAGTGTCTCTAGCGGGCTCGTCTACGAGCAGTACTTC
many	TRBV6-1	TRBJ1-2	TRBD1	CASRTGQGAGNGYTF	TGTGCCAGCAGGACGGGACAGGGGGCAGGAAATGGCTACACCTTC
.	TRBV6-1	TRBJ1-1	TRBD1	CASSERVEPGQGNTEAFF	TGTGCCAGCAGTGAAAGAGTGGAACCGGGACAGGGTAACACTGAAGCTTTCTTT
.	TRBV27	TRBJ2-4	TRBD1	CASRLTGGAKNIKYF	TGTGCCAGCCGCCTTACAGGGGGAGCCAAAAACATTAAGTACTTC
many	TRBV6-2/TRBV6-3	TRBJ2-7	.	CASRRYSGSSYEQYF	TGTGCCAGTCGACGATATAGCGGTAGCTCCTACGAGCAGTACTTC
few	TRBV12-5	TRBJ1-1	.	CASGPLGDGEAFF	TGTGCTAGTGGTCCCCTGGGTGACGGTGAAGCTTTCTTT
many	TRBV12-3/TRBV12-4	TRBJ1-1	.	CASSFEGGRGLLGAFF	TGTGCCAGCAGTTTTGAAGGGGGGAGGGGCCTCTTAGGAGCTTTCTTT